A selection of T cell receptor beta chains follows, all from one sample in a study of blood T cell repertoires in COVID-19. Measured with immunoSEQ multiplex PCR; TCRdb has only the in-frame clones, and not every one. The sample consists of some 290,000 clones, 75% to 90% of them appearing once. Source material: peripheral blood. The receptors derive from a woman aged 50 to 65 who had recovered from COVID-19. Each CDR3 is given with its conserved first and last residue. The D gene is left open where the match is weak. Clone size, where shown, is once, few, many, or a class for clones that have expanded.

TRBD2,NA,TRBV7-3,TRBJ2-7,TGTGCCAGCAGCCCGCTCGGGTCGGGAGGGCCCCACGAGCAGTACTTC,CASSPLGSGGPHEQYF
TRBD1,NA,TRBV2,TRBJ1-2,TGTGCCAGCAGTGAAGAGAGGACAGGGGGTGGCTACACCTTC,CASSEERTGGGYTF
NA,NA,TRBV7-2,TRBJ1-2,TGTGCCAGCAGCCTACGCCCCCGGGGGGCAAGTGGCTACACCTTC,CASSLRPRGASGYTF
NA,NA,TRBV2,TRBJ2-5,TGTGCCAGCAGTGAATACAGGCGAGAGACCCAGTACTTC,CASSEYRRETQYF
TRBD2,few,TRBV9,TRBJ2-2,TGTGCCAGCAGCAGCCGACTAGCGGGAGTTTTAACCGGGGAGCTGTTTTTT,CASSSRLAGVLTGELFF
NA,NA,TRBV16,TRBJ2-1,TGTGCCAGCAGTCTCAACCTAGGCCCCTACAATGAGCAGTTCTTC,CASSLNLGPYNEQFF
TRBD2,NA,TRBV11-2,TRBJ2-3,TGTGCCAGCAGCACCAGCGGGGGGGTTCTGGATACGCAGTATTTT,CASSTSGGVLDTQYF
NA,NA,TRBV19,TRBJ1-4,TGTGCCAGTACCGGGTGGGAAGGGGATGAAAAACTGTTTTTT,CASTGWEGDEKLFF
NA,NA,TRBV5-4,TRBJ2-3,TGTGCCAGCAGCTTGGACGGGGATACGCAGTATTTT,CASSLDGDTQYF
NA,once,TRBV7-8,TRBJ2-7,TGTGCCAGCAGTTCCGGGATGACCTACGAGCAGTACTTC,CASSSGMTYEQYF
TRBD1,NA,TRBV19,TRBJ1-5,TGTGCCAGTAGTTGGGACAGCAATAGCAATCAGCCCCAGCATTTT,CASSWDSNSNQPQHF
TRBD1,NA,TRBV30,TRBJ1-4,TGTGCCTGGACCCCTGGACAGGGACTTAATGAAAAACTGTTTTTT,CAWTPGQGLNEKLFF
TRBD2,NA,TRBV7-3,TRBJ2-3,TGTGCCAGCAGCTCGGACGGGACTAGCGGGGGGATAGATACGCAGTATTTT,CASSSDGTSGGIDTQYF
NA,once,TRBV6-5,TRBJ1-2,TGTGCCAGCAGTCAATACCCATCCAGGAACTATGGCTACACCTTC,CASSQYPSRNYGYTF
NA,NA,TRBV5-1,TRBJ2-3,TGCGCCAGCAGCTCTTCCGCGGAACTTCTCTCAGATACGCAGTATTTT,CASSSSAELLSDTQYF
TRBD1,NA,TRBV27,TRBJ1-2,TGTGCCAGCAGTCTCCGGGACAGGCCTTCGGGTGGCTACACCTTC,CASSLRDRPSGGYTF
TRBD1,few,TRBV12-3/TRBV12-4,TRBJ1-1,TGTGCCAGCAGTCTCACAGGGGGCGGAGAGGCTTTCTTT,CASSLTGGGEAFF
TRBD1,NA,TRBV28,TRBJ2-2,TGTGCCAGCAGACGGGACAGGGTGGACACCGGGGAGCTGTTTTTT,CASRRDRVDTGELFF
NA,NA,TRBV6-1,TRBJ1-5,TGTGCCAGCAGTGAATTGGCAGGGAAGCAGCCCCAGCATTTT,CASSELAGKQPQHF
NA,NA,TRBV7-2,TRBJ1-2,TGTGCCAGCAGCTTAGCGGAGGGATTCGGCTACACCTTC,CASSLAEGFGYTF
TRBD1,NA,TRBV12-5,TRBJ1-3,TGTGCTAGTGGTTCGACAGGGGGAGGAAACACCATATATTTT,CASGSTGGGNTIYF
TRBD1,NA,TRBV6-1,TRBJ1-2,TGTGCCAGCAGCACCTCAGGACAGGGTGACCTTGGCTACACCTTC,CASSTSGQGDLGYTF
TRBD1,NA,TRBV5-1,TRBJ2-1,TGCGCCAGCAGCCCGAACCCGACAGGGTCCTACAATGAGCAGTTCTTC,CASSPNPTGSYNEQFF
NA,NA,TRBV4-2,TRBJ1-2,TGTGCCAGCAGCCAAGCGGAGAGGAGGGGACGCGATGGCTACACCTTC,CASSQAERRGRDGYTF
NA,once,TRBV3-1/TRBV3-2,TRBJ1-3,TGTGCCAGCAGCCAAGTCCTCAGGGGCCCCGGAAACACCATATATTTT,CASSQVLRGPGNTIYF
NA,NA,TRBV4-2,TRBJ2-1,TGTGCCAGCAGCCAAGATTCAGGGTCTATAACCTACAATGAGCAGTTCTTC,CASSQDSGSITYNEQFF
NA,NA,TRBV2,TRBJ2-3,TGTGCCAGCAGTGGTCTGTTAGCAGCGGATACGCAGTATTTT,CASSGLLAADTQYF
TRBD2,NA,TRBV5-1,TRBJ2-3,TGCGCCAGCAGCTATCTTAGCGGGATTGTAGATACGCAGTATTTT,CASSYLSGIVDTQYF
NA,NA,TRBV9,TRBJ1-2,TGTGCCAGCAGCGCCGACGGGTACTATGGCTACACCTTC,CASSADGYYGYTF